One sample yielded the 27 T cell receptor beta chains listed below, sequenced in a study of cytomegalovirus exposure and HLA in healthy donors. The method was immunoSEQ multiplex PCR; TCRdb's version includes in-frame clones alone and lacks a portion of them. The profile covers about 300,000 clones, with approximately 90% appearing a single time and approximately 0.9% taken by the ten largest. The sequenced sample consisted of PBMCs. The receptors stem from a woman younger than 30 in good health and CMV-seronegative.

This chain joins TRBV7-3 and TRBJ2-2; TRBD1 agrees at 12 bases. V gave up 5 bases and J gave up 6 bases; unmatched junction bases: 7. The CDR3 has 16 amino acids. Germline V gene data show CDR1 as SGHTA and CDR2 as FQGTGA. The CDR3 here is CASSPGTGGDPGELFF. The CDR3 DNA follows: TGTGCCAGCAGCCCGGGGACAGGGGGCGATCCCGGGGAGCTGTTTTTT.

A single count supports this clone. The chain has TRBV28 and TRBJ1-1; a weak D match, TRBD1 (5 bases). From germline, CDR1 is MDHEN and CDR2 SYDVKM. The length of the CDR3 is 13 residues. V lost 6 bases and J 1 base, leaving 9 bases between the germline ends. The DNA for the CDR3 is TGTGCCAGCAGGACAGAGACGAACACTGAAGCTTTCTTT. It specifies CASRTETNTEAFF.

The chain uses TRBV5-1 and TRBJ2-7, with D perhaps matching TRBD1 (5 bases). The CDR3 sequence is 14 residues long. The germline V gene has CDR1 SGHRS and CDR2 YFSETQ. Trimming cost V 4 bases and J 0 bases, with 11 bases left between them. This CDR3 reads CASSLRQYSYEQYF. The CDR3 DNA sequence: TGCGCCAGCAGCCTACGACAGTACTCCTACGAGCAGTACTTC. The whole variable domain, remainder taken from reference TRBV5-1 and TRBJ2-7, is KAGVTQTPRYLIKTRGQQVTLSCSPISGHRSVSWYQQTPGQGLQFLFEYFSETQRNKGNFPGRFSGRQFSNSRSEMNVSTLELGDSALYLCASSLRQYSYEQYFGPGTRLTVT.

V is TRBV25-1 and J is TRBJ2-5, with D possibly matching TRBD1 (5 bases). The CDR3 length is 10 residues. V lost 9 bases to trimming and J lost 5 bases, with 7 bases between them. CDR1 is MGHDK and CDR2 is SYGVNS in the germline V gene. The CDR3 loop reads CASKGETQYF. CDR3 nucleotide sequence: TGTGCCAGTAAGGGGGAGACCCAGTACTTC.

Comment on this clone: This CDR3 is also generated by other DNA sequences in the sample. V gene TRBV7-6 combines with J gene TRBJ2-3, with D maybe TRBD2 (5 bases). Germline V gene data show CDR1 as SGHVS and CDR2 as FNYEAQ. The CDR3 spans 15 residues. Trimming removed 0 bases at V and 0 bases at J, with 7 bases between. CDR3 region: CASSLAGASTDTQYF. In nucleotides, the CDR3 is TGTGCCAGCAGCTTAGCGGGAGCTAGCACAGATACGCAGTATTTT.

This clone was counted a few times. V is TRBV7-9 and J is TRBJ1-4; 10 bases map to TRBD1. The CDR3 contains 16 residues. Losses at the gene ends were 4 bases for V and 6 bases for J; bases not matched to a gene: 8. Germline lookup yields CDR1 SEHNR and CDR2 FQNEAQ (reference sequence). The CDR3 region has the DNA TGTGCCAGCAGCTCGACGACAGGGGGCCGCGATGAAAAACTGTTTTTT. Translation: CASSSTTGGRDEKLFF.

The genes are TRBV19 and TRBJ1-5, with 8 bases lining up with TRBD1. This CDR3 is built from 13 residues. The trim removed 7 bases at V and 5 bases at J, leaving 4 bases unmatched. CDR1 and CDR2 from the germline V gene are LNHDA and SQIVND (reference sequence). CDR3 in amino acids: CASTTGGYQPQHF. CDR3 bases: TGTGCCAGTACCACAGGGGGTTATCAGCCCCAGCATTTT.

The chain uses TRBV7-2 and TRBJ1-5; D perhaps matches TRBD1 (6 bases). The CDR3 sequence is 14 residues long. Germline V CDR1 and CDR2: SGHTA, FQGNSA. V lost 1 base, J lost 4 bases, and 8 bases lay in between. The CDR3 coding sequence is TGTGCCAGCAGCTTAGAGGGGGGGAATCAGCCCCAGCATTTT. Translation: CASSLEGGNQPQHF.

V is TRBV28 and J is TRBJ2-1; 7 bases line up with TRBD2. The CDR3 covers 15 residues. Germline V CDR1 and CDR2: MDHEN, SYDVKM. Trimming took 6 bases from V and 4 from J; bases not matched to a gene: 9. CDR3 in amino acids: CASSPSGELYNEQFF. In DNA form, the CDR3 reads TGTGCCAGCAGCCCTAGCGGCGAACTATACAATGAGCAGTTCTTC.

The rearrangement links TRBV28 to TRBJ1-1; no reliable D call. V was pared by 4 bases and J by 3 bases, with 18 bases between. Germline CDR1 reads MDHEN; CDR2 reads SYDVKM. This CDR3 has 16 amino acids. Here the CDR3 reads CASSYPNGVIDTEAFF. The CDR3 DNA reads TGTGCCAGCAGTTACCCCAACGGAGTAATCGACACTGAAGCTTTCTTT.

The V and J genes are TRBV6-1 and TRBJ2-1; perhaps TRBD1 as D (6 bases). V lost 4 bases to trimming and J lost 4 bases, with 14 bases between them. CDR1 and CDR2 from the germline V gene are MNHNS and SASEGT. This CDR3 has 15 residues. The chain's CDR3 is CASSGQVRYYNEQFF. The CDR3 DNA reads TGTGCCAGCAGTGGACAGGTTAGGTATTACAATGAGCAGTTCTTC.

This rearrangement joins TRBV28 to TRBJ2-7; possible D gene TRBD1, 7 bases. The CDR3 has 13 amino acids. In germline, CDR1 is MDHEN, CDR2 SYDVKM. Trimming took off 7 bases at V and 6 bases at J, with 16 bases between the two ends. CDR3 sequence (DNA): TGTGCCAGCATGCCAGGGGGGTCTCTCGAGCAGTACTTC. Translating gives CASMPGGSLEQYF.

The rearrangement joins TRBV30 to TRBJ1-1; the D gene is possibly TRBD1 (6 bases). The CDR3 covers 13 residues. V shed 2 bases and J shed 8 bases, with 15 bases lying between them. Germline V gene sequence: CDR1 GTSNPN, CDR2 SVGIG (reference sequence). The DNA of the CDR3 is TGTGCCTGGAGTCACAGGGTCGGGTTGGAAGCTTTCTTT. Its protein is CAWSHRVGLEAFF.

This sequence joins TRBV29-1 and TRBJ1-2, with TRBD1 identical over 9 bases. Looked up from germline, CDR1 is SQVTM and CDR2 is ANQGSEA. The CDR3 is 13 residues long. V was clipped by 6 bases and J by 6 bases; unmatched bases: 8. The CDR3: CSVTGTGFHGYTF. CDR3 nucleotide sequence: TGCAGCGTGACCGGGACAGGGTTCCATGGCTACACCTTC.

This rearrangement joins TRBV25-1 to TRBJ2-6; D ambiguous. The CDR3 spans 14 residues. V lost 5 bases and J lost 0, with 5 bases in between. Germline-derived CDR1 and CDR2 are MGHDK and SYGVNS. DNA of the CDR3: TGTGCCAGCAGTCCTGTCTCTGGGGCCAACGTCCTGACTTTC. Translating it yields CASSPVSGANVLTF.

This chain links TRBV27 with TRBJ2-3; 7 nucleotides match TRBD2. The germline V gene encodes CDR1 MNHEY and CDR2 SMNVEV (reference sequence). V lost 5 bases and J lost 4; bases outside the gene matches: 9. The CDR3 loop spans 15 amino acids. CDR3 sequence (DNA): TGTGCCAGCAGTATGCCCGGCGGGAGCGCAGATACGCAGTATTTT. This gives the protein CASSMPGGSADTQYF.

The rearrangement links TRBV27 to TRBJ1-2; 9 positions match TRBD1. Germline V gene sequence: CDR1 MNHEY, CDR2 SMNVEV (reference sequence). The length of the CDR3 is 14 residues. Losses at the gene ends were 5 bases for V and 6 bases for J; bases not matched to a gene: 7. The CDR3 here is CASSVRTGAHGYTF. CDR3 sequence (DNA): TGTGCCAGCAGTGTGAGGACAGGGGCTCATGGCTACACCTTC.

The gene calls are TRBV5-1 and TRBJ2-1; TRBD2 is a possible D gene (6 bases). Germline V CDR1 and CDR2: SGHRS, YFSETQ. The CDR3 contains 13 residues. V lost 4 bases and J 8 bases, leaving 13 bases between the germline ends. The CDR3 DNA reads TGCGCCAGCAGCCTTACTAGCCTTGATGAGCAGTTCTTC. Its translation: CASSLTSLDEQFF. Variable domain in full (rest from reference TRBV5-1 and TRBJ2-1): KAGVTQTPRYLIKTRGQQVTLSCSPISGHRSVSWYQQTPGQGLQFLFEYFSETQRNKGNFPGRFSGRQFSNSRSEMNVSTLELGDSALYLCASSLTSLDEQFFGPGTRLTVL.

The chain joins TRBV9 to TRBJ1-2; the D gene is possibly TRBD1 (6 bases). The germline V and J ends were trimmed by 2 bases and 0 bases, with 11 bases remaining between them. The germline gives CDR1 SGDLS, CDR2 YYNGEE. There are 15 residues in the CDR3. CDR3 in amino acids: CASSVRGVANYGYTF. The DNA for the CDR3 is TGTGCCAGCAGCGTCAGGGGAGTGGCTAACTATGGCTACACCTTC.

The count of this clone is one. The chain links TRBV29-1 to TRBJ1-1, with D possibly TRBD1 on 5 matching bases. Germline V gene lookup returns CDR1 SQVTM and CDR2 ANQGSEA. The CDR3 is made up of 14 amino acids. V was trimmed by 8 bases and J by 4 bases, leaving 20 bases between them. The CDR3 nucleotides read TGCAGCTCGCAGGGTATCCGAAGGGGCACTGAAGCTTTCTTT. This sequence encodes CSSQGIRRGTEAFF.

The chain carries TRBV28 and TRBJ2-7; D is undetermined. Germline CDR1 and CDR2: MDHEN and SYDVKM. V was trimmed by 2 bases and J by 2 bases, leaving 10 bases between them. The length of the CDR3 is 14 residues. CDR3 sequence: CASSLHRFPYEQYF. CDR3 sequence (DNA): TGTGCCAGCAGTTTACACAGATTTCCCTACGAGCAGTACTTC.

V is TRBV28 and J is TRBJ2-1; unclear D gene. The CDR3 covers 14 residues. V was clipped by 7 bases and J by 3 bases, with 13 bases between them. Germline V lookup: CDR1 MDHEN, CDR2 SYDVKM. Written as DNA, the CDR3 is TGTGCCAGCAAAGGTGGTTCAGGCTACAATGAGCAGTTCTTC. This encodes CASKGGSGYNEQFF. The variable domain in full, with the rest retrieved from reference TRBV28 and TRBJ2-1, is DVKVTQSSRYLVKRTGEKVFLECVQDMDHENMFWYRQDPGLGLRLIYFSYDVKMKEKGDIPEGYSVSREKKERFSLILESASTNQTSMYLCASKGGSGYNEQFFGPGTRLTVL.

V and J are TRBV10-3 and TRBJ1-6, with D possibly being TRBD1 (6 bases). The germline V gene encodes CDR1 ENHRY and CDR2 SYGVKD. This CDR3 comprises 14 residues. V was cut by 6 bases and J by 6 bases, with 12 bases left in between. CDR3 sequence (DNA): TGTGCCATCAGGGACAGTCTCTTTAATTCACCCCTCCACTTT. Its translation is CAIRDSLFNSPLHF.

The chain couples TRBV27 to TRBJ1-2; TRBD1 matches at 9 bases. Trimming removed 5 bases from V and 8 bases from J; junction bases left unmatched: 12. The germline V gene encodes CDR1 MNHEY and CDR2 SMNVEV (reference sequence). There are 15 residues in the CDR3. CDR3 region: CASSPRAGTGRGYTF. The CDR3 DNA reads as TGTGCCAGCAGTCCTCGCGCAGGGACAGGGAGAGGCTACACCTTC.

This clone was counted between two and nine times. The chain couples TRBV7-9 to TRBJ2-7; TRBD1 is a possible D gene (7 bases). V was shortened by 2 bases and J by 5 bases, with 10 bases between the two germline ends. The germline V gene has CDR1 SEHNR and CDR2 FQNEAQ (reference sequence). The CDR3 totals 13 residues. The CDR3 region has the DNA TGTGCCAGCAGCTTACAGGGGGGCCACGAGCAGTACTTC. As protein: CASSLQGGHEQYF.

V usage is TRBV5-1 and J usage is TRBJ2-7; the D gene is possibly TRBD1 (6 bases). The CDR3 totals 15 residues. Germline V CDR1 and CDR2: SGHRS, YFSETQ. V shed 4 bases and J shed 0 bases, with 14 bases lying between them. The CDR3 loop is CASSPDSLPSYEQYF. The CDR3 region has the DNA TGCGCCAGCAGCCCGGACAGCCTACCCTCCTACGAGCAGTACTTC.

The chain joins TRBV14 to TRBJ2-1, with TRBD2 identical over 7 bases. After removal of 6 bases from V and 13 bases from J, the junction contained 9 bases not matched to a gene. Germline CDR1 reads SGHDN; CDR2 reads FVKESK. CDR3 size: 12 residues. The CDR3 nucleotides are TGTGCCAGCAGTCACAGCGGGGCGGGCCAGTTCTTC. Translation: CASSHSGAGQFF.